The 21 T cell receptor beta chains listed next were all sequenced from one sample in a study of blood T cell repertoires in COVID-19. The table came from immunoSEQ multiplex PCR; TCRdb's copy has only in-frame clones and leaves some out. Of about 200,000 clones in the sample, more than 75% are singletons; the top ten hold roughly 6%. Sequenced sample: peripheral blood. Every receptor here comes from a man in his forties with active or convalescent COVID-19.

The chain combines TRBV19 with TRBJ1-3, with D uncertain. Germline V gene data show CDR1 as LNHDA and CDR2 as SQIVND (reference sequence). This CDR3 has 13 amino acids. V was shortened by 9 bases and J by 1 base, with 10 bases between the two germline ends. The DNA for the CDR3 is TGTGCCAGCTCGGCAGGTTCTGGAAACACCATATATTTT. Amino acid sequence: CASSAGSGNTIYF.

The chain couples TRBV12-5 to TRBJ2-1; 11 bases are shared with TRBD1. The J segment lost 5 bases and the V segment lost 7 bases, leaving 19 bases of the junction unmatched. The CDR3 consists of 19 residues. The germline V gene has CDR1 LGHNT and CDR2 FRNRAP. CDR3 in DNA: TGTGCTAGTGCGCCGGTAACCCTCTCAGGGACAGGGGGTAACAATGAGCAGTTCTTC. Translation gives CASAPVTLSGTGGNNEQFF.

The chain couples TRBV5-1 to TRBJ2-7; 9 bases line up with TRBD1. The CDR3 has 15 amino acids. J gave up 9 bases and V 0 bases, and 10 bases lay outside the gene matches. CDR1 is SGHRS and CDR2 is YFSETQ in the germline V gene. The DNA for the CDR3 is TGCGCCAGCAGCTTGGAGTCGGGGACAGGGCTTGTGCAGTACTTC. Encoded protein: CASSLESGTGLVQYF.

The chain employs TRBV4-1 and TRBJ2-7, with 8 bases fitting TRBD1. Germline lookup yields CDR1 MGHRA and CDR2 YSYEKL. The CDR3 is 16 residues long. The ends lost 3 bases at V and 3 bases at J; junction bases unmatched: 10. CDR3 DNA sequence: TGCGCCAGCAGCCAGGGAACCGGGACAGGCATCTACGAGCAGTACTTC. Residues: CASSQGTGTGIYEQYF.

The chain links TRBV6-5 to TRBJ1-1; no reliable D call. The CDR3 sequence is 14 residues long. V lost 6 bases and J 0 bases, leaving 11 bases between the germline ends. Germline-derived CDR1 and CDR2 are MNHEY and SVGAGI. This chain's CDR3 is CASRITEMNTEAFF. In DNA, the CDR3 is TGTGCCAGCAGAATAACAGAGATGAACACTGAAGCTTTCTTT.

The chain employs TRBV2 and TRBJ2-3; the match to TRBD2 covers 8 bases. Germline V gene data show CDR1 as SNHLY and CDR2 as FYNNEI. The ends lost 3 bases at V and 1 base at J; junction bases unmatched: 6. The CDR3 is made up of 16 amino acids. CDR3: CASSDGTRGGTDTQYF. CDR3 DNA: TGTGCCAGCAGTGACGGGACTAGGGGGGGCACAGATACGCAGTATTTT.

The chain combines TRBV14 with TRBJ1-2; D perhaps matches TRBD1 (5 bases). The CDR3 has 13 residues. The germline V and J ends were trimmed by 0 bases and 10 bases, with 12 bases remaining between them. Germline CDR1 reads SGHDN; CDR2 reads FVKESK. This CDR3 is CASSQDRDWVYTF. The CDR3 nucleotides read TGTGCCAGCAGCCAAGACAGGGATTGGGTCTACACCTTC.

The CDR3 region has the DNA TGTGCCAGCAGCTCCCTCCTTACCGGGGAGCTGTTTTTT. Amino acid sequence: CASSSLLTGELFF. The V gene is TRBV6-2 or TRBV6-3, the J gene TRBJ2-2, with unresolved D. With 6 bases removed from V and 5 bases from J, the gap between germline ends came to 10 bases. CDR1 MNHEY and CDR2 SVGEGT come from the germline V gene. This CDR3 region has 13 residues.

CDR3 sequence (DNA): TGTGCCAGCAGCAATAGGAATCTCGAAGCGGAAAACTCCTACGAGCAGTACTTC. Its protein product is CASSNRNLEAENSYEQYF. The chain carries TRBV21-1 and TRBJ2-7; TRBD2, as called in the table, went unchecked against the DNA. TRBV21-1 is termed a pseudogene. This CDR3 spans 18 amino acids.

This clone has a handful of counts. This chain uses TRBV2 with TRBJ1-4, with D unclear. Germline CDR1 is SNHLY and CDR2 is FYNNEI. The V end was cut by 0 bases, the J end by 7 bases, with 12 bases between. The length of the CDR3 is 15 residues. The CDR3 region has the DNA TGTGCCAGCAGTGAAGCAGGGAGTCTTGCTGAAAAACTGTTTTTT. This sequence encodes CASSEAGSLAEKLFF.

The chain joins TRBV5-4 to TRBJ1-6, with 9 bases lining up with TRBD1. There are 17 residues in the CDR3. The V gene end was trimmed by 0 bases and the J gene end by 10 bases; junction bases not matched to a gene: 11. Germline V gives CDR1 SGHNT, CDR2 YYREEE (reference sequence). The CDR3 spells CASSLASGQGTTSPLHF. The CDR3 DNA follows: TGTGCCAGCAGCTTGGCCTCTGGACAGGGGACTACGTCACCCCTCCACTTT.

The chain recombines TRBV3-1 (or the pseudogene TRBV3-2) with TRBJ2-7; 8 bases fit TRBD1. V shed 0 bases, J shed 3 bases, and the junction held 4 bases outside the gene matches. The length of the CDR3 is 15 residues. The germline V gene has CDR1 LGHDT and CDR2 YNNKEL (reference sequence). CDR3 residues: CASSQDATGVYEQYF. The DNA of the CDR3 is TGTGCCAGCAGCCAAGATGCGACAGGGGTCTACGAGCAGTACTTC.

This clone was counted a single time. The chain carries TRBV28 and TRBJ1-5; D is possibly TRBD1 (5 bases). Trimming cost V 5 bases and J 11 bases, with 16 bases left between them. Germline V gives CDR1 MDHEN, CDR2 SYDVKM. The CDR3 is 13 residues long. The CDR3 DNA is TGTGCCAGCAGTCCTGGGGGGGGACTGGCCCAGCATTTT. Translation gives CASSPGGGLAQHF. Full variable domain (missing parts from reference TRBV28 and TRBJ1-5): DVKVTQSSRYLVKRTGEKVFLECVQDMDHENMFWYRQDPGLGLRLIYFSYDVKMKEKGDIPEGYSVSREKKERFSLILESASTNQTSMYLCASSPGGGLAQHFGDGTRLSIL.

V usage is TRBV10-3 and J usage is TRBJ1-2; weak D call: TRBD1 (5 bases). This CDR3 spans 14 amino acids. The V gene lost 2 bases and the J gene lost 8 bases, with 15 bases spanning the gap. The V gene's germline CDR1 is ENHRY and CDR2 SYGVKD. The CDR3 nucleotides are TGTGCCATCAGTGAGAGCGGGGCCAGAGGGGGCTACACCTTC. Translated, it gives CAISESGARGGYTF.

This clone has only one observation. For the CDR3, the DNA is TGTGCCAGCAGGAGAGGACCCGCAGGGGGCATCCATGAGCAGTTCTTC. Translated: CASRRGPAGGIHEQFF. The chain has TRBV28 and TRBJ2-1; 8 positions agree with TRBD1. Unmatched junction bases numbered 15, after V lost 6 bases and J lost 8 bases. From germline, CDR1 is MDHEN and CDR2 SYDVKM. The CDR3 extends over 16 amino acids.

The rearrangement uses TRBV27 and TRBJ2-1; 8 bases align to TRBD2. The CDR3 contains 15 residues. The V segment lost 7 bases and the J segment 4 bases; nucleotides outside the gene matches: 9. The germline V gene has CDR1 MNHEY and CDR2 SMNVEV (reference sequence). For the CDR3, the DNA is TGTGCCAGCACCGGGGGGGGCCTAACTTACAATGAGCAGTTCTTC. Protein product: CASTGGGLTYNEQFF.

V gene TRBV29-1 combines with J gene TRBJ1-2; D call uncertain. V was shortened by 6 bases and J by 3 bases, with 11 bases between the two germline ends. This CDR3 contains 12 residues. CDR1 SQVTM and CDR2 ANQGSEA come from the germline V gene. This CDR3 is CSVSAGYYGYTF. In DNA form, the CDR3 reads TGCAGCGTATCTGCGGGGTACTATGGCTACACCTTC.

This chain joins TRBV19 and TRBJ1-6; 8 bases match TRBD1. Germline trimming cut 3 bases from V and 4 bases from J; bases unmatched to any gene: 8. This CDR3 has 17 amino acids. Per the germline V gene, CDR1 is LNHDA and CDR2 is SQIVND (reference sequence). For the CDR3, the DNA is TGTGCCAGTAGTATGCGGACAGGGCAAACTTATAATTCACCCCTCCACTTT. Translation: CASSMRTGQTYNSPLHF.

This rearrangement joins TRBV19 to TRBJ2-5; 8 bases are shared with TRBD1. Germline V CDR1 and CDR2: LNHDA, SQIVND (reference sequence). CDR3 length equals 16 residues. J was trimmed by 2 bases and V by 5 bases; bases with no gene match: 10. The CDR3 nucleotides read TGTGCCAGTAGTTCCAAGTCAGGGGGCTTACAAGAGACCCAGTACTTC. It encodes CASSSKSGGLQETQYF.

This chain links TRBV13 with TRBJ2-6, with no clear D. Germline loops: CDR1 PRHDT, CDR2 FYEKMQ (reference sequence). This CDR3 comprises 15 residues. Trimming removed 3 bases at V and 1 base at J, with 7 bases between. The CDR3 DNA reads TGTGCCAGCAGCTTTTCCCCATCTGGGGCCAACGTCCTGACTTTC. Encoded protein: CASSFSPSGANVLTF.

This clone was detected only once. The chain is built from TRBV6-6 and TRBJ1-4; 8 nucleotides match TRBD1. The trim removed 6 bases at V and 5 bases at J, leaving 5 bases unmatched. From germline, CDR1 is MNHNY and CDR2 SVGAGI (reference sequence). The CDR3 contains 14 residues. CDR3 nucleotide sequence: TGTGCCAGCAGAAAGGGACAGGTGAATGAAAAACTGTTTTTT. Translation gives CASRKGQVNEKLFF.